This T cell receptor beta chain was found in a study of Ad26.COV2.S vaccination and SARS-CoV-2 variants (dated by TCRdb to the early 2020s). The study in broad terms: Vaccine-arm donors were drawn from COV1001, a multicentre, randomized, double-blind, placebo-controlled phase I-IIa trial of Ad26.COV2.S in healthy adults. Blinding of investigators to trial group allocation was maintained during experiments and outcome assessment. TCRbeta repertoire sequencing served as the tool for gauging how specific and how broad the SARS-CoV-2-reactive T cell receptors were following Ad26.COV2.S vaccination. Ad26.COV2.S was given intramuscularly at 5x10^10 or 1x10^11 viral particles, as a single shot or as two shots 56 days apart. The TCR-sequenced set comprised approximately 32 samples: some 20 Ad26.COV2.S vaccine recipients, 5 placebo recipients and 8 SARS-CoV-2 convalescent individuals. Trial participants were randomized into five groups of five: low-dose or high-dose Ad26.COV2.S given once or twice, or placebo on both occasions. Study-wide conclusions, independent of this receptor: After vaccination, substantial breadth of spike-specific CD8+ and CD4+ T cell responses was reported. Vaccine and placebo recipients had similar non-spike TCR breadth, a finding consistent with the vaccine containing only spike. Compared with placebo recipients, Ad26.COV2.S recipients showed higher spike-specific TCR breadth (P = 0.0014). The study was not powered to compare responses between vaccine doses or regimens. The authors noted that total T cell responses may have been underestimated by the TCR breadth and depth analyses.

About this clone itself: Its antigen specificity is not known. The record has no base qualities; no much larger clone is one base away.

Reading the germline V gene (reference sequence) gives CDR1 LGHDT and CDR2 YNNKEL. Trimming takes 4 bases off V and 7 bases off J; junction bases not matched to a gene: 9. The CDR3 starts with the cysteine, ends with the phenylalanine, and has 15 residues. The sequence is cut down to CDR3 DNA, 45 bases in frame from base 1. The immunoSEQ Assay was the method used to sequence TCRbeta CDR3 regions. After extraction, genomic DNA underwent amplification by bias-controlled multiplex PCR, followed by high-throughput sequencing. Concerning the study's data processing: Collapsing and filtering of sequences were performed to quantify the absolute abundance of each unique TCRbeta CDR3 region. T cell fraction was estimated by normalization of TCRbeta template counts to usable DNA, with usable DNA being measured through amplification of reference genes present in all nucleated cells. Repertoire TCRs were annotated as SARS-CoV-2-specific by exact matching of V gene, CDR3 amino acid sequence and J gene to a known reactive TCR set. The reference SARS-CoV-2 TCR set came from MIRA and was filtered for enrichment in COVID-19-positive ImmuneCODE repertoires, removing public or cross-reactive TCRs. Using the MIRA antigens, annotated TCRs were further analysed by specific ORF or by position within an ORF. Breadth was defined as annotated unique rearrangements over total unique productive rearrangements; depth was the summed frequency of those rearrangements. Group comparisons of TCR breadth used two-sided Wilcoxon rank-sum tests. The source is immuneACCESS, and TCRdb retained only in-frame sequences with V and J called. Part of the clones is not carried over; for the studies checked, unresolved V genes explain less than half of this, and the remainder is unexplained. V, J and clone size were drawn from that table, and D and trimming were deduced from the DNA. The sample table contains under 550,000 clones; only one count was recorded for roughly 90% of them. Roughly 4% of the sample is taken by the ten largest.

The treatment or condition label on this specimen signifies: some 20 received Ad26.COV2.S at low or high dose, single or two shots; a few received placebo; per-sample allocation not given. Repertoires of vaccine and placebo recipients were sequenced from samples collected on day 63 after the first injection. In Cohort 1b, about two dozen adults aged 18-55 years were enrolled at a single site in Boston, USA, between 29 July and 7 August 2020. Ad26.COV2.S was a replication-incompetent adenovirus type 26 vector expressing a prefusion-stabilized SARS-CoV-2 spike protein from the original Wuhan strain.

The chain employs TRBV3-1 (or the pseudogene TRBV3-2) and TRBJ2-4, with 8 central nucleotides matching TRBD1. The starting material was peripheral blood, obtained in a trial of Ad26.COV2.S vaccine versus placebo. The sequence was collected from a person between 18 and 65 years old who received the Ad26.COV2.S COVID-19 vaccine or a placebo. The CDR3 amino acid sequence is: CASSLQGASHNIQYF. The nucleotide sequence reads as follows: TGTGCCAGCAGCCTGCAGGGGGCTAGTCATAACATTCAGTACTTC.